The source of this T cell receptor (beta chain) is a study of OX40 agonist ivuxolimab in advanced cancers. Findings of the study overall: The 0.1-3.0 mg/kg partial responders had among the lowest clonal expansion.

The table came from immunoSEQ multiplex PCR; TCRdb's copy has only in-frame clones and leaves some out. Among about 55,000 clones, around 86% were seen once, and the ten largest hold about 13%. Notes on this clone: The antigen is undetermined.

The V end lost 5 bases, the J end lost 7 bases, and 11 bases lay between the germline ends. Germline CDR1 is SGHNT and CDR2 is YENEEA. The CDR3 has 13 residues. This specimen was CD4+ or CD8+ T cells sorted from blood, taken in a trial of the OX40 agonist ivuxolimab. The origin of this receptor is an adult with an advanced solid tumor such as melanoma, head and neck, liver or kidney cancer. This sequence joins TRBV11-3 and TRBJ2-2; no clear D gene. The CDR3 DNA sequence: TGTGCCAGCAGCCTAAACTTTGACGGGGAGCTGTTTTTT. Encoded protein: CASSLNFDGELFF. The whole variable domain, remainder taken from reference TRBV11-3 and TRBJ2-2, is EAGVVQSPRYKIIEKKQPVAFWCNPISGHNTLYWYLQNLGQGPELLIRYENEEAVDDSQLPKDRFSAERLKGVDSTLKIQPAELGDSAVYLCASSLNFDGELFFGEGSRLTVL.